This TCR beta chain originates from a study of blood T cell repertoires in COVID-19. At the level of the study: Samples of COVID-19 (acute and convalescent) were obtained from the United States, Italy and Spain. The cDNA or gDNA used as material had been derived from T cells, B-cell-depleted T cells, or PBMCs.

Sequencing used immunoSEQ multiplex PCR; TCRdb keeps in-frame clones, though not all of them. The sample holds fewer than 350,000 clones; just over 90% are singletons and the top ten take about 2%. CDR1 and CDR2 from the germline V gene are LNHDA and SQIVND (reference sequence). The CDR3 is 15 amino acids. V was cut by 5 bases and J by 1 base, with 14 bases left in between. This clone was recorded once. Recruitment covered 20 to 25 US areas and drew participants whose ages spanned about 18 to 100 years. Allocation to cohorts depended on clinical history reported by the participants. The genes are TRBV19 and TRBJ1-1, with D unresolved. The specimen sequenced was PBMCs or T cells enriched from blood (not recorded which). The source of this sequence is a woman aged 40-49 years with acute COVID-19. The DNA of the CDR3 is TGTGCCAGTAGTCGCTCGAGGGCAGGGAACACTGAAGCTTTCTTT. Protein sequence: CASSRSRAGNTEAFF.